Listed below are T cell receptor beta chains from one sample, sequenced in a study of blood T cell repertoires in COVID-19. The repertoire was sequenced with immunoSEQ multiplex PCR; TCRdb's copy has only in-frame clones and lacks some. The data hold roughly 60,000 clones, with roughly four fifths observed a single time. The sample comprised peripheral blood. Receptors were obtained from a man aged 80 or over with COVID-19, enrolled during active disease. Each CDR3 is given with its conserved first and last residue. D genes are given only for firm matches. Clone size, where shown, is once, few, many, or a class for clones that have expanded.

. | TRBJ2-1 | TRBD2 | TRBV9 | CASSVRPLAGVSYNEQFF | TGTGCCAGCAGCGTACGGCCCCTAGCGGGAGTCTCCTACAATGAGCAGTTCTTC
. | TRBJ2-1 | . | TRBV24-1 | CATSDQVVLSSYNEQFF | TGTGCCACCAGTGATCAGGTAGTCCTGAGCTCCTACAATGAGCAGTTCTTC
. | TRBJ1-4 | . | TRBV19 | CATRAKGSEKLFF | TGTGCCACCCGGGCCAAAGGGAGTGAAAAACTGTTTTTT
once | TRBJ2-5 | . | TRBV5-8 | CASSLVWGGETQYF | TGTGCCAGCAGCTTGGTATGGGGAGGAGAGACCCAGTACTTC
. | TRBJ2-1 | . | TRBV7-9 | CASLPYGSPYNEQFF | TGTGCCAGCCTTCCTTACGGTAGCCCCTACAATGAGCAGTTCTTC
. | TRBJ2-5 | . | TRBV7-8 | CASSSKDISGETQYF | TGTGCCAGCAGCTCCAAGGACATTTCAGGAGAGACCCAGTACTTC
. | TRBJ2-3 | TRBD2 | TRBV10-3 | CATRETSGATDTQYF | TGTGCCACCAGGGAGACTAGCGGCGCCACAGATACGCAGTATTTT
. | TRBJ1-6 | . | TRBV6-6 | CASSYEGPYNSPLHF | TGTGCCAGCAGTTACGAGGGCCCCTATAATTCACCCCTCCACTTT
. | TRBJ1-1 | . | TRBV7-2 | CASSLGRQLNTEAFF | TGTGCCAGCAGCTTAGGCCGACAGCTTAACACTGAAGCTTTCTTT
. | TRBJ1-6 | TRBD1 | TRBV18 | CASSPYTQGSSYNSPLHF | TGTGCCAGCTCACCCTACACACAGGGGAGTTCCTATAATTCACCCCTCCACTTT
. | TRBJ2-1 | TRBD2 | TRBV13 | CASSLVASGGIFNEQFF | TGTGCCAGCAGCTTAGTGGCTAGCGGGGGAATTTTCAATGAGCAGTTCTTC
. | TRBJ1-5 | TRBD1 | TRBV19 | CASSIPTGEGGNQPQHF | TGTGCCAGTAGTATACCCACAGGGGAAGGAGGCAATCAGCCCCAGCATTTT
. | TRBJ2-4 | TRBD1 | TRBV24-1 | CATSDPRDRGPLNIQYF | TGTGCCACCAGTGACCCACGGGACAGGGGGCCGCTAAACATTCAGTACTTC
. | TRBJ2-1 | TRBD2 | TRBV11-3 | CASSPRSGSGNEQFF | TGTGCCAGCAGCCCACGTAGCGGGAGTGGCAATGAGCAGTTCTTC
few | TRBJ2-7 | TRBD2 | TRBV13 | CASSSSGDTYEQYF | TGTGCCAGCAGCTCAAGCGGGGATACCTACGAGCAGTACTTC
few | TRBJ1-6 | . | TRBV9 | CASSFGGLSNSPLHF | TGTGCCAGCAGCTTCGGGGGGCTCTCCAATTCACCCCTCCACTTT
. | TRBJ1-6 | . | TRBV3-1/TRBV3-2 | CASSQGWGSPLHF | TGTGCCAGCAGCCAGGGGTGGGGCTCACCCCTCCACTTT
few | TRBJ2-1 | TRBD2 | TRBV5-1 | CASSSRGSGRYNEQFF | TGCGCCAGCAGCTCGCGGGGTAGCGGGAGGTACAATGAGCAGTTCTTC
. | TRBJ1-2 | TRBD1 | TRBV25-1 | CASTRTGVYYGYTF | TGTGCCAGCACACGGACAGGGGTATACTATGGCTACACCTTC
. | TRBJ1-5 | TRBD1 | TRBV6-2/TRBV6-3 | CASSSTGAGNQPQHF | TGTGCCAGCAGTTCCACAGGGGCGGGCAATCAGCCCCAGCATTTT
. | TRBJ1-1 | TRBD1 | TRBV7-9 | CASSSTGPNTEAFF | TGTGCCAGCAGCTCGACAGGGCCGAACACTGAAGCTTTCTTT
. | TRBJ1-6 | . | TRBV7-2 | CASSLGGAYNSPLHF | TGTGCCAGCAGCTTAGGGGGGGCCTATAATTCACCCCTCCACTTT
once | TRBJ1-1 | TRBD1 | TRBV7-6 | CASSLDRLNTEAFF | TGTGCCAGCAGCTTGGACAGGCTGAACACTGAAGCTTTCTTT
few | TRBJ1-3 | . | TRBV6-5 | CASSLYGHSLFAIYF | TGTGCCAGCAGCCTCTATGGACACTCGTTATTTGCCATATATTTT
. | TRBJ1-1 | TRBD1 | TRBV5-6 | CASSSGTERGTEAFF | TGTGCCAGCAGCTCCGGGACAGAGAGAGGCACTGAAGCTTTCTTT